The 6 T cell receptor beta chains below were found in one sample sequenced in a study of shared clonotypes between healthy human individuals. Repertoires were generated with immunoSEQ multiplex PCR, while TCRdb's copy carries only in-frame clones and drops some. The table has hundreds of thousands of clones, approximately 95% seen once. Positively selected for CCR7, the CD45RO-negative cells used as naive CD8 cells excluded terminally differentiated effector memory CD45RA+ cells. Sequenced: naive CD8+ T cells sorted from blood. Source of these receptors: a woman in her twenties or thirties in good health.

The chain combines TRBV28 with TRBJ2-7; 8 positions match TRBD2. J lost 0 bases, V lost 5 bases, and 6 bases had no gene match. Germline CDR1 reads MDHEN; CDR2 reads SYDVKM. There are 15 residues in the CDR3. The CDR3 sequence: CASSRSGSGSYEQYF. Here the CDR3 DNA reads TGTGCCAGCAGTCGGAGCGGGAGCGGCTCCTACGAGCAGTACTTC.

This chain links TRBV28 with TRBJ1-2; 7 positions match TRBD1. Germline V CDR1 and CDR2: MDHEN, SYDVKM. Losses at the gene ends were 6 bases for V and 3 bases for J; bases not matched to a gene: 10. The CDR3 covers 15 residues. In DNA form, the CDR3 reads TGTGCCAGCAGAGGTACCGGGACAGAGCACTATGGCTACACCTTC. It codes for CASRGTGTEHYGYTF.

V gene TRBV6-5 combines with J gene TRBJ2-3; no definite D call. Deletions cut 3 bases from V and 2 bases from J, with 9 bases between. Germline values: CDR1 MNHEY, CDR2 SVGAGI. This CDR3 is built from 14 residues. The CDR3 is CASSYTDFTDTQYF. CDR3 DNA sequence: TGTGCCAGCAGTTATACCGATTTCACAGATACGCAGTATTTT.

Details on this clone: Other DNA sequences in this specimen translate into the identical CDR3. This rearrangement joins TRBV27 to TRBJ2-7; D remains unclear. Germline values: CDR1 MNHEY, CDR2 SMNVEV (reference sequence). Trimming cost V 5 bases and J 3 bases, with 11 bases left between them. The CDR3 runs 13 residues. The CDR3 DNA is TGTGCCAGCAGTCATGGCAGCAGCTACGAGCAGTACTTC. Residues: CASSHGSSYEQYF.

This CDR3 is CASTETGGYEQYF. The CDR3 DNA reads as TGTGCCAGCACAGAGACAGGGGGCTACGAGCAGTACTTC. V is TRBV27 and J is TRBJ2-7, with 9 bases that match TRBD1. V shed 7 bases and J 3 bases; nucleotides not matched to a gene: 4. The germline V gene encodes CDR1 MNHEY and CDR2 SMNVEV (reference sequence). CDR3 length: 13 amino acids.

This clone was observed a single time. CDR3 bases: TGTGCCAGCAGCTTAGGACTAGCGGACATAGCCAAAAACATTCAGTACTTC. Protein product: CASSLGLADIAKNIQYF. V usage is TRBV13 and J usage is TRBJ2-4; 8 nucleotides align to TRBD2. Germline CDR1 reads PRHDT; CDR2 reads FYEKMQ (reference sequence). V shed 0 bases, J shed 0 bases, and the junction held 4 bases outside the gene matches. This CDR3 comprises 17 residues.